This TCR beta chain comes out of a study of glioma-infiltrating T cells after dendritic cell vaccination. Data came from immunoSEQ multiplex PCR; TCRdb stores just in-frame clones and leaves some out. Of under 130,000 clones listed, 81% are singletons. This clone was observed a few times. CDR3 length: 14 amino acids. Germline V CDR1 and CDR2: SGHNT, YENEEA. V gave up 5 bases and J gave up 5 bases; unmatched junction bases: 7. The sequence derives from a human donor with glioblastoma. The sequenced sample was blood, obtained before dendritic cell vaccination. The chain couples TRBV11-3 to TRBJ2-3; 7 bases map to TRBD2. The CDR3 sequence: CASSLWRGLDTQYF. In nucleotides, the CDR3 is TGTGCCAGCAGCCTATGGCGGGGGTTAGATACGCAGTATTTT.